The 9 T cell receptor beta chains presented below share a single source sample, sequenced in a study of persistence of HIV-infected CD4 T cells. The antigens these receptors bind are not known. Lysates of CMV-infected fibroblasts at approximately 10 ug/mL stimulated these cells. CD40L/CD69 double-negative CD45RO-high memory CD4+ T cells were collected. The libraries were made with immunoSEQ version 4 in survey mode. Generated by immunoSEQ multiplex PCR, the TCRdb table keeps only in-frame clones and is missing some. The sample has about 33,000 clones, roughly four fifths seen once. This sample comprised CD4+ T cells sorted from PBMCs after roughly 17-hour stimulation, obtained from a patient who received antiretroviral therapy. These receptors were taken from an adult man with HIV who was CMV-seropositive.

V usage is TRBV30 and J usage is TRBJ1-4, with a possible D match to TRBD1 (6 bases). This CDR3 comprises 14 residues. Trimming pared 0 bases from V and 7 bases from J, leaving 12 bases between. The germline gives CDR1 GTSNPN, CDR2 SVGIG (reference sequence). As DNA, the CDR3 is TGTGCCTGGAGTGTCGGGGGGGGCGGTGAAAAACTGTTTTTT. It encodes CAWSVGGGGEKLFF.

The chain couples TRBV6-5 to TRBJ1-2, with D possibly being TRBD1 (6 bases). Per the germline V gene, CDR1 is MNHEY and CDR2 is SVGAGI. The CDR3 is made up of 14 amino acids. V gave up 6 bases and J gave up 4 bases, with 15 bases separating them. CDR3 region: CASSWTAGRYGYTF. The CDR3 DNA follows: TGTGCCAGCAGCTGGACAGCCGGTCGCTATGGCTACACCTTC.

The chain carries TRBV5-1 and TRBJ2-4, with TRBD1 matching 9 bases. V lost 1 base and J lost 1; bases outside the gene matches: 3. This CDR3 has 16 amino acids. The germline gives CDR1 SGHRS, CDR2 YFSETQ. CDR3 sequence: CASSLYGQGAKNIQYF. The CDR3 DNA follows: TGCGCCAGCAGCTTGTATGGACAGGGGGCCAAAAACATTCAGTACTTC.

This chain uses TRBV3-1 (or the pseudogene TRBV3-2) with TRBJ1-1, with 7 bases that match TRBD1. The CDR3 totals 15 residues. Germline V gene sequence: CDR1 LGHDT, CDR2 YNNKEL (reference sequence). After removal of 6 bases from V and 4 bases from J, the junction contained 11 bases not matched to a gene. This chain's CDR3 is CASRSTGAWSTEAFF. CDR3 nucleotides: TGTGCCAGCAGAAGTACAGGGGCCTGGTCCACTGAAGCTTTCTTT.

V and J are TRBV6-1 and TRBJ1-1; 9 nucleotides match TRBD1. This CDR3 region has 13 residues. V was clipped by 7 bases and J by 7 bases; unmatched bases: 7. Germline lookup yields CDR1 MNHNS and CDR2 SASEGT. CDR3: CASNKGQGNEAFF. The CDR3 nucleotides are TGTGCCAGCAATAAAGGACAGGGGAATGAAGCTTTCTTT.

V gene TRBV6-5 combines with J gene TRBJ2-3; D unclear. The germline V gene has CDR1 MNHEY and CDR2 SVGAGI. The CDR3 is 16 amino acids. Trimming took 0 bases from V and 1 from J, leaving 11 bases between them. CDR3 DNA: TGTGCCAGCAGTTACTCGTGGCAGTTGGGCACAGATACGCAGTATTTT. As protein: CASSYSWQLGTDTQYF.

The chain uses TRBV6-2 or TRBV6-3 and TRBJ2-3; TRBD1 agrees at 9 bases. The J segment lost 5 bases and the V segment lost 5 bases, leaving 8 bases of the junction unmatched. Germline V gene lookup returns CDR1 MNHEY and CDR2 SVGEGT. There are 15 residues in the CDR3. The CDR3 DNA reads TGTGCCAGCAGTAAAGGGACAGGGCTAAGAGATACGCAGTATTTT. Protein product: CASSKGTGLRDTQYF.

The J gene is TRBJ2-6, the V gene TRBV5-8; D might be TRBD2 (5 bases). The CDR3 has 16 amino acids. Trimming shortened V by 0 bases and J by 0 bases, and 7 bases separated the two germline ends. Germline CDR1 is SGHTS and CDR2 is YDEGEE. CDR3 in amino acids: CASSLGRSSGANVLTF. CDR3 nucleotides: TGTGCCAGCAGCTTGGGGAGGAGCTCTGGGGCCAACGTCCTGACTTTC.

The CDR3 DNA is TGTGCCAGTAGTCCACCGACAGGGAGGTATGGGTCGGCAATCGGGGAGCTGTTTTTT. This gives the protein CASSPPTGRYGSAIGELFF. The J gene is TRBJ2-2, the V gene TRBV19; D possibly corresponds to TRBD1 (7 bases). Germline V gene lookup returns CDR1 LNHDA and CDR2 SQIVND (reference sequence). V lost 5 bases and J lost 7, with 29 bases in between. CDR3 length: 19 residues.